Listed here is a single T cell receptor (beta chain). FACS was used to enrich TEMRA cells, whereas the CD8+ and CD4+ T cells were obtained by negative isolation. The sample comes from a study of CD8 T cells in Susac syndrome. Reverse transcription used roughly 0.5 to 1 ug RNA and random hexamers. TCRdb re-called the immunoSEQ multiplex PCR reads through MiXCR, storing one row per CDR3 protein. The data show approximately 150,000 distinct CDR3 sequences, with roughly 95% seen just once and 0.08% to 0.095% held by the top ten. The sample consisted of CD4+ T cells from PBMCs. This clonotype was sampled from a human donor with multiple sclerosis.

In nucleotides, the CDR3 is TGCGCCAGCCACTCAAGCGGGAGTGTTCCTGACTACGAGCAGTACTTC. It codes for CASHSSGSVPDYEQYF. The chain carries TRBV10-2 and TRBJ2-7; TRBD2 matches 8 bases. With 8 bases clipped from V and 3 bases from J, the junction kept 15 bases outside the gene matches. Germline values: CDR1 WSHSY, CDR2 SAAADI. The CDR3 sequence is 16 residues long.